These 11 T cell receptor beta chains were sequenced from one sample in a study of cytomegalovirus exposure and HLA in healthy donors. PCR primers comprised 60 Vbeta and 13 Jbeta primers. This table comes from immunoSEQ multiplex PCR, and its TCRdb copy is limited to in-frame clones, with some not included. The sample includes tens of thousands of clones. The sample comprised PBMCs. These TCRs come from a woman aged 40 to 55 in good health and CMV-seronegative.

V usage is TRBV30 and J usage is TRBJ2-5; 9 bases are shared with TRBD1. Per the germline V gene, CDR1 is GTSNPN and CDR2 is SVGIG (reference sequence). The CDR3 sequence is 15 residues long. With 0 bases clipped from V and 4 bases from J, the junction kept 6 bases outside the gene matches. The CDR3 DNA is TGTGCCTGGAGTGTACAGGAGACAGGGGGAGAGACCCAGTACTTC. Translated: CAWSVQETGGETQYF.

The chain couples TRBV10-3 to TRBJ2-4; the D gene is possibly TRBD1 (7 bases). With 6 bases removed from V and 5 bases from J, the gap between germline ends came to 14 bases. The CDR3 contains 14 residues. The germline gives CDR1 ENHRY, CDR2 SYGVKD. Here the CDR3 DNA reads TGTGCCATCAGCAGACAGGGACTTGAAAACATTCAGTACTTC. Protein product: CAISRQGLENIQYF.

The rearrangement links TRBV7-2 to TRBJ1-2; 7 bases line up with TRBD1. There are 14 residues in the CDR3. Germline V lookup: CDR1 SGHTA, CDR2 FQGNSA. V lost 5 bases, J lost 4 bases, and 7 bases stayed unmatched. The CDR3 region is CASSRPQGGYGYTF. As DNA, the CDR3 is TGTGCCAGCAGCCGACCTCAGGGGGGCTATGGCTACACCTTC. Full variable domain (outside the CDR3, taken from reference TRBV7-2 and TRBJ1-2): GAGVSQSPSNKVTEKGKDVELRCDPISGHTALYWYRQSLGQGLEFLIYFQGNSAPDKSGLPSDRFSAERTGGSVSTLTIQRTQQEDSAVYLCASSRPQGGYGYTFGSGTRLTVV.

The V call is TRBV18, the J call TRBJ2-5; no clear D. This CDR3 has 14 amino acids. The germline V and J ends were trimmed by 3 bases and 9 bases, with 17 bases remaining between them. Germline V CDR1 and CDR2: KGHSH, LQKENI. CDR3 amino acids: CASSPQSELSAQYF. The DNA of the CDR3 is TGTGCCAGCTCACCCCAATCTGAGCTGTCGGCCCAGTACTTC.

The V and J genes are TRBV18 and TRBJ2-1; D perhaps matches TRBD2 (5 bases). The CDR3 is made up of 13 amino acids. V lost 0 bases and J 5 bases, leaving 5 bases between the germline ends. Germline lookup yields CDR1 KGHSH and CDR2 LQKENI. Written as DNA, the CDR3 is TGTGCCAGCTCACCACCGGAGGACAATGAGCAGTTCTTC. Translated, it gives CASSPPEDNEQFF.

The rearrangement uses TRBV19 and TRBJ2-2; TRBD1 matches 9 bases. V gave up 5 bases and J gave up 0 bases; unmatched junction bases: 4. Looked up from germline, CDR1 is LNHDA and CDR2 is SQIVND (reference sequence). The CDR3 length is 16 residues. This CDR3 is CASSYDRGTNTGELFF. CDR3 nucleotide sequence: TGTGCCAGTAGTTACGACAGGGGGACGAACACCGGGGAGCTGTTTTTT.

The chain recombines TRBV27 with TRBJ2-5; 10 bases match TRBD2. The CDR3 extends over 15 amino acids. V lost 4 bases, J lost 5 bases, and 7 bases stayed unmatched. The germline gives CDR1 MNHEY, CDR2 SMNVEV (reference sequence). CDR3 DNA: TGTGCCAGCAGTTCGGTACTAGCGGGGCTGGAGACCCAGTACTTC. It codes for CASSSVLAGLETQYF.

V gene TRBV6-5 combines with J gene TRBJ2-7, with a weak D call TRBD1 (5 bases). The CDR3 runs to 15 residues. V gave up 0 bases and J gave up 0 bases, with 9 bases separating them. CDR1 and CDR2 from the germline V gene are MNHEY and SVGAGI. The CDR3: CASSYSTASSYEQYF. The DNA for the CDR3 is TGTGCCAGCAGTTACTCGACAGCGTCCTCCTACGAGCAGTACTTC.

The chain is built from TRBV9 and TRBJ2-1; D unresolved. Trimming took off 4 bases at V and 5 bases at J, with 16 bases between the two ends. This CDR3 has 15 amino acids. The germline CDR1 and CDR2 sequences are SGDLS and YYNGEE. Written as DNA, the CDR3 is TGTGCCAGCAGCACACAGCTCGACCCCGACAATGAGCAGTTCTTC. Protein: CASSTQLDPDNEQFF.

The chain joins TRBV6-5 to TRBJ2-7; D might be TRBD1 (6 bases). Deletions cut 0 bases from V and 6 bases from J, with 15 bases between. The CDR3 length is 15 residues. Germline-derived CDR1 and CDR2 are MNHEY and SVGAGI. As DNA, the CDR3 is TGTGCCAGCAGTTACTCACAGAAACAGGGCGGCGAGCAGTACTTC. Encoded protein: CASSYSQKQGGEQYF.

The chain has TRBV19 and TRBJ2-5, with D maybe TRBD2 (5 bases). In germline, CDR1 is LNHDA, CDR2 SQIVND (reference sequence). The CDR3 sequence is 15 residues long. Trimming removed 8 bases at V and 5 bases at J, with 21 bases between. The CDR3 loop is CASATSAETGETQYF. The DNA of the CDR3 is TGTGCCAGTGCCACCTCTGCCGAGACGGGGGAGACCCAGTACTTC.